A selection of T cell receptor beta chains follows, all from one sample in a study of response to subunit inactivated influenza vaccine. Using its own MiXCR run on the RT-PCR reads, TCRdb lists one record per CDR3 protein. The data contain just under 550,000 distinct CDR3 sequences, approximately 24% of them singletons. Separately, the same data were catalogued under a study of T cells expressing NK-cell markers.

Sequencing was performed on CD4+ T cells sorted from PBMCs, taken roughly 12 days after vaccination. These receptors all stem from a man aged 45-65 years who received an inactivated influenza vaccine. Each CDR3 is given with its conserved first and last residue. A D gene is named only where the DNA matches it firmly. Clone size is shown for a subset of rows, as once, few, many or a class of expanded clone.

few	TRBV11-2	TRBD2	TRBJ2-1	CASSLEGTRYNEQFF	TGTGCCAGCAGCTTAGAAGGGACTAGATACAATGAGCAGTTCTTC
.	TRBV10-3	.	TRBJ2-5	CATLRGVEETQYF	TGTGCCACCCTCAGGGGGGTTGAAGAGACCCAGTACTTC
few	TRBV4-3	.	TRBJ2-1	CASSRLVYDEQFF	TGCGCCAGCAGCAGACTAGTTTATGATGAGCAGTTCTTC
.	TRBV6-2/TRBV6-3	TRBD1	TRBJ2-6	CASSFWTGRGSGANVLTF	TGTGCCAGCAGTTTCTGGACAGGGCGAGGCTCAGGGGCCAACGTCCTGACTTTC
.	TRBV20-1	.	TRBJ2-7	CSARGARMNYEQYF	TGCAGTGCTAGAGGAGCAAGGATGAACTACGAGCAGTACTTC
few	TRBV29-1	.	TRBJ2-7	CSVGGQRYEQYF	TGCAGCGTGGGGGGACAGCGCTACGAGCAGTACTTC
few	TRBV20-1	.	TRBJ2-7	CSVKDRLGSYEQYF	TGCAGTGTCAAGGACAGACTGGGCTCCTACGAGCAGTACTTC
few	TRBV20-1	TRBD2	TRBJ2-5	CSARALLAGGRETQYF	TGCAGTGCTAGAGCCTTACTAGCGGGGGGGCGTGAGACCCAGTACTTC
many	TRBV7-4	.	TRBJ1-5	CASSTGPQPQHF	TGTGCCAGCAGCACAGGGCCCCAGCCCCAGCATTTT
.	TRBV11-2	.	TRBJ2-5	CASSSHRGGTGETQYF	TGTGCCAGCAGCTCTCATAGGGGGGGGACCGGAGAGACCCAGTACTTC
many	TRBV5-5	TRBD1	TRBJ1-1	CASSLGATGLMNTEAFF	TGTGCCAGCAGCTTGGGGGCGACAGGGTTAATGAACACTGAAGCTTTCTTT
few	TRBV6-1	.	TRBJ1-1	CASYSRSGGSTEAFF	TGTGCCAGCTATTCTCGTAGCGGGGGATCCACTGAAGCTTTCTTT
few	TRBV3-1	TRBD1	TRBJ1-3	CASSQGTGAGNTIYF	TGTGCCAGCAGCCAAGGGACAGGGGCTGGAAACACCATATATTTT
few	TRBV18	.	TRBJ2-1	CASSPLASEISEQFF	TGTGCCAGCTCACCACTTGCCTCGGAAATATCGGAGCAGTTCTTC
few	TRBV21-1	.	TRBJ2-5	CASRRGKETQYF	TGTGCCAGCAGACGAGGAAAAGAGACCCAGTACTTC
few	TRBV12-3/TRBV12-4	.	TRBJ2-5	CASSLIPIGETQYF	TGTGCCAGCAGTTTAATCCCCATAGGAGAGACCCAGTACTTC
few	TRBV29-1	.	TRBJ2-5	CSVGLAGRQETQYF	TGCAGCGTTGGCCTAGCAGGGCGACAAGAGACCCAGTACTTC
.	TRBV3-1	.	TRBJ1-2	CASSQGRPYGYTF	TGTGCCAGCAGCCAAGGCAGACCCTATGGCTACACCTTC
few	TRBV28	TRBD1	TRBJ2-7	CASSLPGQDSYEQYF	TGTGCCAGCAGCTTACCGGGACAGGACTCCTACGAGCAGTACTTC
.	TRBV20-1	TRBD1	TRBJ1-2	CSARLPGTAYGYTF	TGCAGTGCTAGATTGCCCGGGACAGCCTATGGCTACACCTTC
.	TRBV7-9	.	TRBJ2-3	CASSLERAQYF	TGTGCCAGCAGCTTGGAACGGGCGCAGTATTTT
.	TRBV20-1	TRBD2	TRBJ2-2	CSARKVAGLNTGELFF	TGCAGTGCTAGAAAAGTAGCGGGACTGAACACCGGGGAGCTGTTTTTT
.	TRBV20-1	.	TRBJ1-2	CSPYSLGGGYTF	TGCAGCCCTTATTCTTTGGGGGGTGGCTACACCTTC
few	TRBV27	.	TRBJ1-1	CASRPTGHAEAFF	TGTGCCAGCAGGCCGACAGGTCATGCTGAAGCTTTCTTT
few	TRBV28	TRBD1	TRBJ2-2	CASRGQGMNTGELFF	TGTGCCAGCAGGGGACAGGGAATGAACACCGGGGAGCTGTTTTTT
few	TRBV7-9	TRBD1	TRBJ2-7	CASSPRTGGDYEQYF	TGTGCCAGCAGCCCCAGGACAGGGGGGGACTACGAGCAGTACTTC
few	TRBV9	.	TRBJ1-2	CASSVESTGLYGYTF	TGTGCCAGCAGCGTAGAGTCCACAGGGCTCTATGGCTACACCTTC
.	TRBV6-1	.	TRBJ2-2	CASRPPGKAGELFF	TGTGCCAGCAGACCACCGGGGAAGGCCGGGGAGCTGTTTTTT
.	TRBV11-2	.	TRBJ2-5	CASSLKSVPWPQETQYF	TGTGCCAGCAGCCTAAAATCGGTTCCCTGGCCGCAAGAGACCCAGTACTTC
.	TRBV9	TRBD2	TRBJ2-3	CASSVGSAVERGTQYF	TGTGCCAGCAGCGTAGGTTCTGCAGTCGAGCGGGGTACGCAGTATTTT
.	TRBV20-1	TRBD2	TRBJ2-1	CSAIISGSSYNEQFF	TGCAGTGCTATAATTAGCGGGAGCTCCTACAATGAGCAGTTCTTC
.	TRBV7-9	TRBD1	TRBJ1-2	CASSSQGALSMGYTF	TGTGCCAGCAGCTCACAGGGGGCCTTATCTATGGGCTACACCTTC
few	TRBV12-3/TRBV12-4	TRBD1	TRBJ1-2	CASSLSSGQGYGYTF	TGTGCCAGCAGTTTAAGTTCAGGACAGGGATATGGCTACACCTTC
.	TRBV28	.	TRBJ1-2	CASSRRGTGGYTF	TGTGCCAGCAGTCGCCGCGGGACGGGTGGCTACACCTTC
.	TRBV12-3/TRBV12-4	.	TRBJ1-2	CASSGRSNYGYTF	TGTGCCAGCAGCGGTCGGTCCAACTATGGCTACACCTTC
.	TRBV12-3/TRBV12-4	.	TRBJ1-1	CASSLGPIDTEAFF	TGTGCCAGCAGCCTGGGACCGATAGACACTGAAGCTTTCTTT
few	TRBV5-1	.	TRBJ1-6	CASSPVPGDSPLHF	TGCGCCAGCAGCCCCGTCCCCGGGGATTCACCCCTCCACTTT
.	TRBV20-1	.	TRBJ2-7	CSARALVGLGPGYEQYF	TGCAGTGCTAGAGCCCTCGTTGGTTTAGGCCCCGGCTACGAGCAGTACTTC
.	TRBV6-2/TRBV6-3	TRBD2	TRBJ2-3	CASSYGAGSSTDTQYF	TGTGCCAGCAGTTACGGAGCGGGATCTAGCACAGATACGCAGTATTTT
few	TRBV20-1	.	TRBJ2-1	CSAADDNEQFF	TGCAGTGCTGCGGACGACAATGAGCAGTTCTTC
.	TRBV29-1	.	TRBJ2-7	CSVEVRTGNYEQYF	TGCAGCGTTGAAGTACGCACGGGAAACTACGAGCAGTACTTC
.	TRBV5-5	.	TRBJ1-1	CASSSKTGFEAFF	TGTGCCAGCAGCTCGAAAACAGGGTTTGAAGCTTTCTTT
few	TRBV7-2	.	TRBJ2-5	CASSFPSVKTQYF	TGTGCCAGCAGCTTCCCTAGCGTAAAGACCCAGTACTTC
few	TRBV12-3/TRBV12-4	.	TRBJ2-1	CASRQNRMGEQFF	TGTGCCAGCAGGCAGAACAGGATGGGTGAGCAGTTCTTC
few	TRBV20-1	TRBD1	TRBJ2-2	CSAKDRANTGELFF	TGCAGTGCAAAGGACAGGGCGAACACCGGGGAGCTGTTTTTT
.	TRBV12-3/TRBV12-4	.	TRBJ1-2	CATGQATNYGYTF	TGTGCCACCGGGCAGGCAACCAACTATGGCTACACCTTC
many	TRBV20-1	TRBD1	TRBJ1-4	CSAPDRERSEKLFF	TGCAGTGCCCCCGACAGGGAAAGGAGCGAAAAACTGTTTTTT
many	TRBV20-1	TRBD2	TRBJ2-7	CSASLRGRNEQYF	TGCAGTGCCAGTCTTCGCGGGAGAAACGAGCAGTACTTC
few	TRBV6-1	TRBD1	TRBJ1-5	CASHPGQGNQPQHF	TGTGCCAGCCACCCGGGACAGGGGAATCAGCCCCAGCATTTT
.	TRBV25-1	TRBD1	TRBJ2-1	CASGTELNEQFF	TGTGCCAGCGGGACAGAATTAAATGAGCAGTTCTTC
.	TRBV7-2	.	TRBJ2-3	CASSLGGADDTQYF	TGTGCCAGCAGCTTGGGGGGGGCCGACGATACGCAGTATTTT
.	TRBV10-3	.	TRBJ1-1	CAISERGYEAFF	TGTGCCATCAGTGAGAGGGGGTATGAAGCTTTCTTT
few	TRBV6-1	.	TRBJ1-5	CASTRRSNQPQHF	TGTGCCAGCACCAGACGGAGCAATCAGCCCCAGCATTTT
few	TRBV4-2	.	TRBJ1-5	CASSQDRRLNQPQHF	TGTGCCAGCAGCCAAGATCGGAGACTCAATCAGCCCCAGCATTTT